What follows describes a single TCR beta chain. Its antigen is not identified. One junction end does not reproduce the germline sequence, and a read error may be involved. The length of the CDR3 is 11 residues. CDR1 is MNHNY and CDR2 is SVGAGI in the germline V gene (reference sequence). These data belong to a study of OX40 agonist ivuxolimab in advanced cancers. Study summary: Ivuxolimab is an agonistic anti-OX40 (CD134) antibody, and patients were treated with it. Patients assigned to dose escalation were diagnosed with hepatocellular carcinoma, melanoma, renal cell or head and neck cancer.

Assay used: immunoSEQ multiplex PCR; TCRdb lists only in-frame clones, some missing. The table includes 80,000 to 85,000 clones, about 86% detected once. Findings of the study overall: Undetermined was the antigen specificity of the expanded peripheral T cells. More expanded clones were found, on average, in CD8+ than in CD4+ T cells.

The chain couples TRBV6-6 to TRBJ1-1; D unresolved. This clonotype originated in an adult with an advanced solid tumor such as melanoma, head and neck, liver or kidney cancer. Here the sequenced sample was CD4+ or CD8+ T cells sorted from blood, taken in a trial of the OX40 agonist ivuxolimab. The CDR3 DNA follows: TGTGCCAGCAGTTCCAACATTGAAGCTTTCTTT. This codes for CASSSNIEAFF.